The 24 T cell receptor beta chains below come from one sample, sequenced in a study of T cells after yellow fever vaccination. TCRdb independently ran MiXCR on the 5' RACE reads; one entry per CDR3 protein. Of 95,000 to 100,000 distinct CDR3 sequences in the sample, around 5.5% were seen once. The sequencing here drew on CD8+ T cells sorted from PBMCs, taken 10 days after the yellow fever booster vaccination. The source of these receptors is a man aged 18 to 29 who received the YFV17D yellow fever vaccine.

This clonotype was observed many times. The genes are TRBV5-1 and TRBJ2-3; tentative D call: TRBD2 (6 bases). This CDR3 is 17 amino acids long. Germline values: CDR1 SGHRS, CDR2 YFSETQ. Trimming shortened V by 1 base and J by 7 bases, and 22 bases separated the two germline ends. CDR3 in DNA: TGCGCCAGCAGCTTGTGGGACTTCTCCGATACCGCTAATACGCAGTATTTT. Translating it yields CASSLWDFSDTANTQYF. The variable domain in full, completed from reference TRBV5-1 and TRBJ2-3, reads KAGVTQTPRYLIKTRGQQVTLSCSPISGHRSVSWYQQTPGQGLQFLFEYFSETQRNKGNFPGRFSGRQFSNSRSEMNVSTLELGDSALYLCASSLWDFSDTANTQYFGPGTRLTVL.

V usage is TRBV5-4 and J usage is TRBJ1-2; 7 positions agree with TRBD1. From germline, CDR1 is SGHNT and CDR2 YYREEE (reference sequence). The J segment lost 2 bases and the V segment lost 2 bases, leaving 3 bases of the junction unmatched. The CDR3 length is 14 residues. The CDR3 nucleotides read TGTGCCAGCAGCTTTAAGGGGGCGAACTATGGCTACACCTTC. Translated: CASSFKGANYGYTF.

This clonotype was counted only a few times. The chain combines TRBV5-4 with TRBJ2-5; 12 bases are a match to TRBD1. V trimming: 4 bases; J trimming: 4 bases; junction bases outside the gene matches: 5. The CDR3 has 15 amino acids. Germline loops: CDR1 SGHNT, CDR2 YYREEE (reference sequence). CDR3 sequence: CASSPGQGAGETQYF. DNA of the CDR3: TGTGCCAGCAGCCCGGGACAGGGGGCAGGAGAGACCCAGTACTTC.

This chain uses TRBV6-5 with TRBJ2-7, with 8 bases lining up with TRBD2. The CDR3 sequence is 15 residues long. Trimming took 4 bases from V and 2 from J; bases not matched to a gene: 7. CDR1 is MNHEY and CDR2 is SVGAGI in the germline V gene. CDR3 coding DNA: TGTGCCAGCAGTTCCCCTCGGACTAGCACCTACGAGCAGTACTTC. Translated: CASSSPRTSTYEQYF.

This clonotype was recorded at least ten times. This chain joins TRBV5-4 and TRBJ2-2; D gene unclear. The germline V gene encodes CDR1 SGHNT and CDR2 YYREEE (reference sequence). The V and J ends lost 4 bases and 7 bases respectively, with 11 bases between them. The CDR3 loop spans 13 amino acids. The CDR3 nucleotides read TGTGCCAGCAGCCCGCCCGAGCGCGGGGAGCTGTTTTTT. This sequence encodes CASSPPERGELFF.

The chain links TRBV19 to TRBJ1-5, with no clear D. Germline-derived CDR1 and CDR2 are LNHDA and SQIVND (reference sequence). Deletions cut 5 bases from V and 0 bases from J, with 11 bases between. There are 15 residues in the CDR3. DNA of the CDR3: TGTGCCAGTAGTTCGACGAATCTTAGCAATCAGCCCCAGCATTTT. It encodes CASSSTNLSNQPQHF.

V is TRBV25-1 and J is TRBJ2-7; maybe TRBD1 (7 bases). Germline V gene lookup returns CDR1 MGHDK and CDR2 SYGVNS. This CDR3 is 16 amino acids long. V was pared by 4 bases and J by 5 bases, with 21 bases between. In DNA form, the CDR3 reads TGTGCCAGCAGTGCCTACAGGGGCGGGGAAGTCGACGAGCAGTACTTC. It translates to CASSAYRGGEVDEQYF.

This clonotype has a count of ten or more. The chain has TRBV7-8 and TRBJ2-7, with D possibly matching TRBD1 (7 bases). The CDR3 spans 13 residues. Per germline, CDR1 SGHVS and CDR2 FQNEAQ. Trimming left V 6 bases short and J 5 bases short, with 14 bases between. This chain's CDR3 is CASRPLRGDEQYF. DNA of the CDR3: TGTGCCAGCAGACCCCTCAGGGGGGACGAGCAGTACTTC.

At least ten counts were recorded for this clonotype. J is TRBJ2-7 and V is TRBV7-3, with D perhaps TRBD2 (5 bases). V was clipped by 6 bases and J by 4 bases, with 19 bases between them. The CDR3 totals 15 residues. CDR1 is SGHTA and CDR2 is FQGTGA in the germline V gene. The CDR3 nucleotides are TGTGCCAGCAGACTTGACCCGAACGGAGGTTACGAGCAGTACTTC. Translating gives CASRLDPNGGYEQYF.

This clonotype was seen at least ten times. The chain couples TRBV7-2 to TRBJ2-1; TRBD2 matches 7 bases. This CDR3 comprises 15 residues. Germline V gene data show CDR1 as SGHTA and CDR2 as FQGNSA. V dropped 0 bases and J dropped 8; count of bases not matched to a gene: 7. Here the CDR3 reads CASSLASGLFDEQFF. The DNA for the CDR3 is TGTGCCAGCAGCTTAGCTAGCGGGCTATTCGATGAGCAGTTCTTC. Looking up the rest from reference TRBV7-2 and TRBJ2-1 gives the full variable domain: GAGVSQSPSNKVTEKGKDVELRCDPISGHTALYWYRQSLGQGLEFLIYFQGNSAPDKSGLPSDRFSAERTGGSVSTLTIQRTQQEDSAVYLCASSLASGLFDEQFFGPGTRLTVL.

This chain's CDR3 is CASSFRGDNEQFF. The CDR3 nucleotides read TGTGCCAGCAGTTTTCGCGGAGACAATGAGCAGTTCTTC. This rearrangement joins TRBV12-3 or TRBV12-4 to TRBJ2-1; D is uncertain. The V end was cut by 3 bases, the J end by 5 bases, with 8 bases between. CDR3 length: 13 residues.

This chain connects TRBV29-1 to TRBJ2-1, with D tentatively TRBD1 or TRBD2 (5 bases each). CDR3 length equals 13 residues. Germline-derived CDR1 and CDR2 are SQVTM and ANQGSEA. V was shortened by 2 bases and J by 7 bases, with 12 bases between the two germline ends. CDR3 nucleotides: TGCAGCGTTGAAACACGGGGACCAAATGAGCAGTTCTTC. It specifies CSVETRGPNEQFF.

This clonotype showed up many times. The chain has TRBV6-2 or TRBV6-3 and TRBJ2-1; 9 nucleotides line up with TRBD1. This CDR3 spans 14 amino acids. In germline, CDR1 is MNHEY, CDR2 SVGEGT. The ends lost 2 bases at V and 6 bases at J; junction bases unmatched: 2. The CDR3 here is CASSYETGGNEQFF. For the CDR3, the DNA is TGTGCCAGCAGTTACGAGACAGGGGGCAATGAGCAGTTCTTC.

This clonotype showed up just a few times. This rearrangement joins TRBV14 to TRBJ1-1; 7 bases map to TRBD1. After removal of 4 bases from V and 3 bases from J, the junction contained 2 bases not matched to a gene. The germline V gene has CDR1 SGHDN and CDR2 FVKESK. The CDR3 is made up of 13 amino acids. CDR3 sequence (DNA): TGTGCCAGCAGCCGCAGGGGGGACACTGAAGCTTTCTTT. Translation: CASSRRGDTEAFF. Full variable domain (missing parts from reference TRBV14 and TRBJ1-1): EAGVTQFPSHSVIEKGQTVTLRCDPISGHDNLYWYRRVMGKEIKFLLHFVKESKQDESGMPNNRFLAERTGGTYSTLKVQPAELEDSGVYFCASSRRGDTEAFFGQGTRLTVV.

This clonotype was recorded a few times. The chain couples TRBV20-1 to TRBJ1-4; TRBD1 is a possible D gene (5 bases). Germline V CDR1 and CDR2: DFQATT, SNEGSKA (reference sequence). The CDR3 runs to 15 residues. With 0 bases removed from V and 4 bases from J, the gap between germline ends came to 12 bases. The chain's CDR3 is CSARDFDRYNEKLFF. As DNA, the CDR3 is TGCAGTGCTAGAGACTTTGACAGATATAATGAAAAACTGTTTTTT.

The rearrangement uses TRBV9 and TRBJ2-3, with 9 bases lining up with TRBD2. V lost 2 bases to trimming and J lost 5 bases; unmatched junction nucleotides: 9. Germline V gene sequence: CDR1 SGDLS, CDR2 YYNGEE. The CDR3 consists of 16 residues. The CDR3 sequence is CASSVEGRLAEDTQYF. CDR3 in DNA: TGTGCCAGCAGCGTCGAGGGGAGACTAGCGGAAGATACGCAGTATTTT.

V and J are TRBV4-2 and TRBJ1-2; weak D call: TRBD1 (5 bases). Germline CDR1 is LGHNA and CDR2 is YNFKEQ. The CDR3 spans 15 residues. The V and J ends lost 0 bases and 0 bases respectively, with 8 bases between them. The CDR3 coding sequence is TGTGCCAGCAGCCAAGAGCGGGGGGCTAACTATGGCTACACCTTC. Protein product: CASSQERGANYGYTF.

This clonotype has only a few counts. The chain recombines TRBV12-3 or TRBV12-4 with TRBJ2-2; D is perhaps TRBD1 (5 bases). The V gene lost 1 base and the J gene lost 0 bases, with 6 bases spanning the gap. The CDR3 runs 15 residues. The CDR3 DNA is TGTGCCAGCAGTTTAGGGGGCGCGAACACCGGGGAGCTGTTTTTT. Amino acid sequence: CASSLGGANTGELFF.

The CDR3 sequence is CASSHDKQYF. The CDR3, as DNA: TGCGCCAGCAGCCACGACAAGCAGTATTTT. The rearrangement joins TRBV4-1 to TRBJ2-3; no clear D. The CDR3 loop spans 10 amino acids. The germline gives CDR1 MGHRA, CDR2 YSYEKL. Trimming stripped 3 bases from V and 11 bases from J, with 6 bases between.

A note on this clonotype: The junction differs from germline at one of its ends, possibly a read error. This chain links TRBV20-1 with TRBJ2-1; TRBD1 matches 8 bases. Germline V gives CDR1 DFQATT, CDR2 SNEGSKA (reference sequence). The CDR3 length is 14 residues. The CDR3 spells CSARDRVNYDEQFF. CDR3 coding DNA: TGCAGTGCTAGGGACAGGGTTAACTACGATGAGCAGTTCTTC.

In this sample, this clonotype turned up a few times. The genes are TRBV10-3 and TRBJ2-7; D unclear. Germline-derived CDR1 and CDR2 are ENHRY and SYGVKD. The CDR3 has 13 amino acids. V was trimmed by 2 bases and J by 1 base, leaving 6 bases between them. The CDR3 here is CAISEGVSYEQYV. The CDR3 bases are TGTGCCATCAGTGAGGGGGTATCCTACGAGCAGTACGTC.

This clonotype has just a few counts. CDR3 DNA sequence: TGCGCCAGCAGCTTCGGGTCGTGGCAGTATTTT. Translated: CASSFGSWQYF. The chain combines TRBV5-1 with TRBJ2-3; D call uncertain. The V gene's germline CDR1 is SGHRS and CDR2 YFSETQ. CDR3 size: 11 residues. Trimming left V 2 bases short and J 11 bases short, with 9 bases between.

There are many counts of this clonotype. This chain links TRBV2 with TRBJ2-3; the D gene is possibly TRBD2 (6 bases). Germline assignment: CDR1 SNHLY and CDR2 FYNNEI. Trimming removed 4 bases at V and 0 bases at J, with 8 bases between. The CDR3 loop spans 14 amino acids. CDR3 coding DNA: TGTGCCAGCAGTGGGGGGGTAAGCACAGATACGCAGTATTTT. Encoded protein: CASSGGVSTDTQYF.

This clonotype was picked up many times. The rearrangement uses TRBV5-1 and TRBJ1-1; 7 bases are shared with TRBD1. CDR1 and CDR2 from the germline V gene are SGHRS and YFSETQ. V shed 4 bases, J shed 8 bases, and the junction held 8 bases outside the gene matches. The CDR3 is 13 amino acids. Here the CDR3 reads CASSATGRPEAFF. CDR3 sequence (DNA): TGCGCCAGCAGCGCGACAGGGAGGCCCGAAGCTTTCTTT.